The 18 T cell receptor beta chains below come from one sample, sequenced in a study of blood T cell repertoires in COVID-19. Data came from immunoSEQ multiplex PCR; TCRdb stores just in-frame clones and leaves some out. Found here are about 35,000 clones, around 80% of them singletons; the top ten hold approximately 40%. The sample comprised peripheral blood. The receptors shown here come from an elderly man with active or convalescent COVID-19.

To note about this clone: This same CDR3 is encoded by further DNA sequences in the sample. This rearrangement joins TRBV10-3 to TRBJ2-3; the match to TRBD2 covers 11 bases. The CDR3 has 14 residues. Per the germline V gene, CDR1 is ENHRY and CDR2 is SYGVKD. V was clipped by 4 bases and J by 5 bases; unmatched bases: 2. The CDR3 region is CAISGLAGGDTQYF. The DNA of the CDR3 is TGTGCCATCAGTGGGCTAGCGGGAGGAGATACGCAGTATTTT.

This sequence joins TRBV12-2 and TRBJ1-4; the listed D gene, TRBD1, was not tested against the DNA. TRBV12-2 is assigned pseudogene status. The CDR3 runs to 15 residues. The CDR3 DNA reads as TGTGCAAGTCGCCCCCGGGACACAGTCAACGAAAAACTGTTTTTT. The encoded protein is CASRPRDTVNEKLFF.

This chain connects TRBV28 to TRBJ2-7, with 10 positions matching TRBD1. The germline V gene encodes CDR1 MDHEN and CDR2 SYDVKM. After removal of 7 bases from V and 5 bases from J, the junction contained 14 bases not matched to a gene. The CDR3 has 16 amino acids. DNA of the CDR3: TGTGCCAGCACTCACCCAAGTGGGACAGGGGTTGACGAGCAGTACTTC. Residues: CASTHPSGTGVDEQYF.

The chain links TRBV7-2 to TRBJ2-7, with 14 bases fitting TRBD2. There are 15 residues in the CDR3. Germline CDR1 is SGHTA and CDR2 is FQGNSA. The junction had 7 bases not matched to a gene; V was cut back by 5 bases and J by 7 bases. CDR3 amino acids: CASSRLAGGPGEQYF. In DNA form, the CDR3 reads TGTGCCAGCAGCAGACTAGCGGGAGGGCCAGGGGAGCAGTACTTC.

This CDR3 reads CASSFRALGEAFF. Written as DNA, the CDR3 is TGTGCCAGCAGTTTCAGGGCCCTTGGTGAAGCTTTCTTT. This chain joins TRBV27 and TRBJ1-1; D is possibly TRBD1 (5 bases). CDR1 is MNHEY and CDR2 is SMNVEV in the germline V gene (reference sequence). This CDR3 is built from 13 residues. The V and J ends lost 3 bases and 7 bases respectively, with 12 bases between them.

The chain has TRBV5-1 and TRBJ2-5, with D unclear. CDR1 is SGHRS and CDR2 is YFSETQ in the germline V gene. This CDR3 region has 12 residues. Trimming shortened V by 4 bases and J by 4 bases, and 8 bases separated the two germline ends. This CDR3 reads CASSPRGETQYF. CDR3 coding DNA: TGCGCCAGCAGCCCCCGAGGAGAGACCCAGTACTTC.

By its share, this clone is medium-sized (0.01 to 0.1%). J is TRBJ2-7 and V is TRBV24-1; 7 bases are shared with TRBD1. The CDR3 consists of 16 residues. The germline CDR1 and CDR2 sequences are KGHDR and SFDVKD. V shed 4 bases and J 2 bases; nucleotides not matched to a gene: 10. The CDR3 DNA follows: TGTGCCACCAGTGAGGGGTCGACAGGGCAGACCTACGAGCAGTACTTC. Its translation is CATSEGSTGQTYEQYF.

The chain combines TRBV10-3 with TRBJ2-3, with 9 bases aligning to TRBD2. Per the germline V gene, CDR1 is ENHRY and CDR2 is SYGVKD. The CDR3 is 16 residues long. Unmatched junction bases numbered 9, after V lost 7 bases and J lost 1 base. The CDR3 region is CAIKGSGSSRTDTQYF. DNA of the CDR3: TGTGCCATCAAAGGTAGCGGGAGTTCGCGCACAGATACGCAGTATTTT.

This chain joins TRBV5-6 and TRBJ2-7, with D maybe TRBD2 (5 bases). The CDR3 is made up of 14 amino acids. V was shortened by 1 base and J by 7 bases, with 15 bases between the two germline ends. The V gene's germline CDR1 is SGHDT and CDR2 YYEEEE. CDR3 in DNA: TGTGCCAGCAGCTTGTCTGGGAGCTCTTGGGAGCAGTACTTC. This sequence encodes CASSLSGSSWEQYF.

This clone was detected a few times. Here the CDR3 reads CAAQSGVNSPLHF. The DNA for the CDR3 is TGTGCCGCCCAGTCCGGAGTCAATTCACCCCTCCACTTT. The genes are TRBV19 and TRBJ1-6; D ambiguous. CDR1 LNHDA and CDR2 SQIVND come from the germline V gene (reference sequence). V shed 11 bases and J shed 7 bases, with 15 bases lying between them. The CDR3 extends over 13 amino acids.

The V gene is TRBV19, the J gene TRBJ2-7, with TRBD2 as a possible D gene (6 bases). Germline loops: CDR1 LNHDA, CDR2 SQIVND (reference sequence). CDR3 size: 13 residues. Trimming removed 4 bases at V and 3 bases at J, with 10 bases between. The CDR3 is CASSRSGHYEQYF. CDR3 DNA sequence: TGTGCCAGTAGTAGGAGCGGGCACTACGAGCAGTACTTC. Full variable domain (outside the CDR3, taken from reference TRBV19 and TRBJ2-7): DGGITQSPKYLFRKEGQNVTLSCEQNLNHDAMYWYRQDPGQGLRLIYYSQIVNDFQKGDIAEGYSVSREKKESFPLTVTSAQKNPTAFYLCASSRSGHYEQYFGPGTRLTVT.

The chain joins TRBV4-1 to TRBJ2-5; TRBD1 might be the D (6 bases). Trimming cost V 4 bases and J 5 bases, with 17 bases left between them. CDR1 MGHRA and CDR2 YSYEKL come from the germline V gene. This CDR3 has 15 amino acids. The CDR3 loop is CASSLGPGATETQYF. For the CDR3, the DNA is TGCGCCAGCAGCCTCGGTCCAGGGGCTACGGAGACCCAGTACTTC.

V and J are TRBV21-1 and TRBJ2-6; the listed D gene, TRBD1, was not tested against the DNA. TRBV21-1 is tagged as a pseudogene. This CDR3 spans 17 amino acids. The CDR3 sequence is CASSCRDRNSGANVLTF. Written as DNA, the CDR3 is TGTGCCAGCAGCTGTCGGGACAGGAACTCTGGGGCCAACGTCCTGACTTTC.

V usage is TRBV11-2 and J usage is TRBJ1-5; perhaps TRBD1 as D (5 bases). This CDR3 region has 15 residues. V was clipped by 5 bases and J by 0 bases, with 11 bases between them. Germline values: CDR1 SGHAT, CDR2 FQNNGV. The CDR3 nucleotides read TGTGCCAGCAGCAGGGCGGGGGATAGCAATCAGCCCCAGCATTTT. It encodes CASSRAGDSNQPQHF.

The rearrangement uses TRBV28 and TRBJ2-2; 15 bases match TRBD2. This CDR3 is 15 amino acids long. Looked up from germline, CDR1 is MDHEN and CDR2 is SYDVKM. V was pared by 8 bases and J by 5 bases, with 3 bases of the junction left unmatched. The CDR3 protein is CASGLAGGHTGELFF. As DNA, the CDR3 is TGTGCCAGCGGACTAGCGGGAGGGCATACCGGGGAGCTGTTTTTT.

V is TRBV19 and J is TRBJ1-1, with 9 nucleotides matching TRBD1. The V gene end was trimmed by 3 bases and the J gene end by 8 bases; junction bases not matched to a gene: 7. The length of the CDR3 is 14 residues. Germline assignment: CDR1 LNHDA and CDR2 SQIVND (reference sequence). CDR3 sequence: CASSIRDRAQEAFF. CDR3 bases: TGTGCCAGTAGTATCCGGGACAGGGCTCAAGAAGCTTTCTTT.

CDR3 loop: CASSRRLAGRADTQYF. CDR3 sequence (DNA): TGTGCCAGCAGCAGACGACTAGCGGGAAGGGCAGATACGCAGTATTTT. The gene calls are TRBV11-1 and TRBJ2-3; 11 bases match TRBD2. The J segment lost 4 bases and the V segment lost 5 bases, leaving 8 bases of the junction unmatched. Germline V gene sequence: CDR1 SGHAT, CDR2 FQDESV (reference sequence). The CDR3 spans 16 residues.

This rearrangement joins TRBV5-4 to TRBJ2-1; no firm D call. This CDR3 comprises 15 residues. Germline V gene data show CDR1 as SGHNT and CDR2 as YYREEE (reference sequence). V dropped 2 bases and J dropped 3 bases, with 12 bases sitting between them. The CDR3: CASSLSSGRYNEQFF. In DNA form, the CDR3 reads TGTGCCAGCAGCTTAAGTTCTGGGCGCTACAATGAGCAGTTCTTC.